This is a list of T cell receptor beta chains from one sample in a study of OX40 agonist ivuxolimab in advanced cancers. Sequencing used immunoSEQ multiplex PCR; TCRdb keeps in-frame clones, though not all of them. There are around 60,000 clones in the sample; roughly nine tenths occur only once, and roughly 17% lies in the top ten. This specimen was CD4+ or CD8+ T cells sorted from blood, taken in a trial of the OX40 agonist ivuxolimab. The source is an adult with an advanced solid tumor such as melanoma, head and neck, liver or kidney cancer. CDR3s include the opening cysteine and the closing phenylalanine or tryptophan. D genes are given only for firm matches. The size field is filled for only some rows; it gives once, few, many or a size class.

v_call	d_call	clone_size	j_call	cdr3_nt	cdr3_aa
TRBV4-1	-	-	TRBJ1-6	TGCGCCAGCAGCCAAGGAGTATGGGGGGCCGTTTATAATTCACCCCTCCACTTT	CASSQGVWGAVYNSPLHF
TRBV11-1	-	-	TRBJ2-3	TGTGCCAGCAGCTCCCTGCCTGGCGGAAGCACAGATACGCAGTATTTT	CASSSLPGGSTDTQYF
TRBV5-1	-	-	TRBJ2-7	TGCGCCAGCAGCTTGGACGGCAGGGGCTACGAGCAGTACTTC	CASSLDGRGYEQYF
TRBV4-3	-	-	TRBJ2-7	TGCGCCAGCAGCCAGCAATACGAGCAGTACTTC	CASSQQYEQYF
TRBV4-3	-	-	TRBJ1-5	TGCGCCAGCAGCCCGCGTGGCGATCAGCCCCAGCATTTT	CASSPRGDQPQHF
TRBV29-1	TRBD2	-	TRBJ2-5	TGCAGCGTGCGTAGCGGGAGGGGGCAAGAGACCCAGTACTTC	CSVRSGRGQETQYF
TRBV7-3	-	-	TRBJ2-7	TGTGCCACCGATCAAAGCAGCTCGGGGCAGTACTTC	CATDQSSSGQYF
TRBV15	TRBD1	-	TRBJ1-4	TGTGCCACCAGCAGCCCCTCCGGAGGACAGGGAAGGCAAAAACTGTTTTTT	CATSSPSGGQGRQKLFF
TRBV5-5	-	-	TRBJ1-1	TGTGCCAGCAGCTTGGTAACTACTGTGGCTGAAGCTTTCTTT	CASSLVTTVAEAFF
TRBV7-3	-	-	TRBJ2-1	TGTGCCAGCAGCTTAACGGGGGAGATGGATGAGCAGTTCTTC	CASSLTGEMDEQFF
TRBV5-4	TRBD2	-	TRBJ2-7	TGTGCCAGCAGCTCGAATCTAGCGGGAGTCTACGAGCAGTACTTC	CASSSNLAGVYEQYF
TRBV28	-	once	TRBJ2-4	TGTGCCAGCAGTTTCCCCGGGACCTTAGCCAAAAACATTCAGTACTTC	CASSFPGTLAKNIQYF
TRBV6-6	TRBD1	few	TRBJ2-2	TGTGCCAGCAGAGGGACAGGGGACGGCACCGGGGAGCTGTTTTTT	CASRGTGDGTGELFF
TRBV28	TRBD1	-	TRBJ1-1	TGTGCCAGCAGCTTAGGAGGGACAGCGAACACTGAAGCTTTCTTT	CASSLGGTANTEAFF
TRBV7-9	TRBD2	-	TRBJ2-1	TGTGCCAGCAGCTTAGTCGGTAGCGGGAGCTCCTACAATGAGCAGTTCTTC	CASSLVGSGSSYNEQFF
TRBV11-3	-	once	TRBJ2-7	TGTGCCAGCAGCCCCCGTGGGGATCGGACCTACGAGCAGTACTTC	CASSPRGDRTYEQYF
TRBV7-9	-	-	TRBJ2-5	TGTGCCAGCAGCTTCGTCCCTGGTCAAGAGACCCAGTACTTC	CASSFVPGQETQYF
TRBV6-6	-	-	TRBJ1-2	TGTGCCAGCAGCGCACAGGGTGGCGGCTACACCTTC	CASSAQGGGYTF
TRBV30	-	-	TRBJ2-7	TGTGCCTGGAGTATAGTCGTCAGCTCCTACGAGCAGTACTTC	CAWSIVVSSYEQYF
TRBV7-2	TRBD2	once	TRBJ2-7	TGTGCCAGCAGCAAGAGGGCGGGAGGGAGTCGGTACGAGCAGTACTTC	CASSKRAGGSRYEQYF
TRBV6-1	TRBD1	-	TRBJ2-5	TGTGCCAGCAGTGCAGGACAGGAACAAGAGACCCAGTACTTC	CASSAGQEQETQYF
TRBV7-3	TRBD2	-	TRBJ2-5	TGTGCCAGCAGCTCTGGACTAGCAGGAGAGACCCAGTACTTC	CASSSGLAGETQYF
TRBV7-9	-	-	TRBJ2-6	TGTGCCAGCAGCTTATTGGGGGCTGGGGCCAACGTCCTGACTTTC	CASSLLGAGANVLTF
TRBV28	-	few	TRBJ1-6	TGTGCCAGCAGTACAGGAGGGACTTCTGTTTCACCCCTCCACTTT	CASSTGGTSVSPLHF
TRBV5-4	-	-	TRBJ2-2	TGTGCCAGCAGCTTAGGTCGAGGGGTCGCCGGGGAGCTGTTTTTT	CASSLGRGVAGELFF
TRBV20-1	-	-	TRBJ1-1	TGCAGTTCCGGGACAAACACTGAAGCTTTCTTT	CSSGTNTEAFF
TRBV5-1	TRBD2	-	TRBJ2-3	TGCGCCAGCAGCGCAGGACTAGCGGGAGGCACAGATACGCAGTATTTT	CASSAGLAGGTDTQYF
TRBV7-8	-	-	TRBJ1-2	TGTGCCAGCAGCCCGCATCCAGGGGTAGACTATGGCTACACCTTC	CASSPHPGVDYGYTF
TRBV14	-	-	TRBJ1-1	TGTGCCAGCAGCCACCGGCCGGGACCCCAGGGTACTGAAGCTTTCTTT	CASSHRPGPQGTEAFF
TRBV30	-	-	TRBJ2-1	TGTGCCTGGGCGGCGGACCCGTCGTACAATGAGCAGTTCTTC	CAWAADPSYNEQFF
TRBV18	TRBD1	few	TRBJ2-5	TGTGCCAGCTCACCACTCCGGTCGGGACAGGGGCAAGAGACCCAGTACTTC	CASSPLRSGQGQETQYF
TRBV14	-	-	TRBJ1-5	TGTGCCAGCAGCCAGGGGGTAGAGCAGCCCCAGCATTTT	CASSQGVEQPQHF
TRBV2	TRBD2	once	TRBJ2-7	TGTGCCAGCAGTGGGACTAGCGGAAACTACGAGCAGTACTTC	CASSGTSGNYEQYF
TRBV29-1	TRBD1	-	TRBJ1-2	TGCAGCGTTGAGAACCCGGGACAGGGATTGCGGGGCTACACCTTC	CSVENPGQGLRGYTF
TRBV7-2	-	-	TRBJ2-3	TGTGCCAGCAGCTTGGGAGGGGGCCGAGGCACAGATACGCAGTATTTT	CASSLGGGRGTDTQYF